The present entry profiles one T cell receptor (beta chain) with its context. The antigen is unknown. Germline CDR1 MGHRA, CDR2 YSYEKL. V was cut by 1 base and J by 0 bases, with 6 bases left in between. The CDR3 runs to 15 residues. The study ran its PCR with 60 Vbeta and 13 Jbeta primers. Repertoires were generated with immunoSEQ multiplex PCR, while TCRdb's copy carries only in-frame clones and drops some. This sample has fewer than 100,000 clones, with roughly two thirds found just once. The data were obtained in a study of cytomegalovirus exposure and HLA in healthy donors. For the study at large: Researchers found that 81% of 350 to 500 genotyped donors fell within the Caucasian-associated ancestry cluster.

Regarding the study as a whole: Because they were indistinguishable, some V segments, including TRBV6-2 and TRBV6-3, were excluded. It was in a later analysis that TCR association rates were seen to vary by HLA locus, highest for DRB1 and lowest for HLA-C. TCR beta chains numbering some 150 were designated cytomegalovirus-associated.

This sequence was found in a female donor in good health and CMV-seronegative. Sequencing used PBMCs. This chain uses TRBV4-1 with TRBJ1-4, with D unclear. The CDR3 DNA sequence: TGCGCCAGCAGCCAAGCCCCAGCAACTAATGAAAAACTGTTTTTT. Its protein product is CASSQAPATNEKLFF.